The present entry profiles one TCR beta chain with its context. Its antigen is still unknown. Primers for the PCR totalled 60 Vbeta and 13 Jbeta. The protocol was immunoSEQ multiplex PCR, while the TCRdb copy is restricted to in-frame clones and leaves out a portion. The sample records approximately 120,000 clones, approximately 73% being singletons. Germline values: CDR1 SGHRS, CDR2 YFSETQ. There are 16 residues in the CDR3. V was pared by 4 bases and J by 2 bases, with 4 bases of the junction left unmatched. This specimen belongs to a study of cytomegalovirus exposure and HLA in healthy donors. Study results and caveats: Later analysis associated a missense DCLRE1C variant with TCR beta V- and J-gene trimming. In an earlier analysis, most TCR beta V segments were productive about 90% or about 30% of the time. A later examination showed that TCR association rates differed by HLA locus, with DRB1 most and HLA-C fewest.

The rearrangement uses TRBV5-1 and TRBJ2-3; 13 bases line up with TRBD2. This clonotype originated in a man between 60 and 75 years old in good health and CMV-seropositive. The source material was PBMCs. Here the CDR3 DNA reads TGCGCCAGCAGCCCGGGACTAGCGGGGAACACAGATACGCAGTATTTT. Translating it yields CASSPGLAGNTDTQYF. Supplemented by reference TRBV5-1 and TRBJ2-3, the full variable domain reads KAGVTQTPRYLIKTRGQQVTLSCSPISGHRSVSWYQQTPGQGLQFLFEYFSETQRNKGNFPGRFSGRQFSNSRSEMNVSTLELGDSALYLCASSPGLAGNTDTQYFGPGTRLTVL.